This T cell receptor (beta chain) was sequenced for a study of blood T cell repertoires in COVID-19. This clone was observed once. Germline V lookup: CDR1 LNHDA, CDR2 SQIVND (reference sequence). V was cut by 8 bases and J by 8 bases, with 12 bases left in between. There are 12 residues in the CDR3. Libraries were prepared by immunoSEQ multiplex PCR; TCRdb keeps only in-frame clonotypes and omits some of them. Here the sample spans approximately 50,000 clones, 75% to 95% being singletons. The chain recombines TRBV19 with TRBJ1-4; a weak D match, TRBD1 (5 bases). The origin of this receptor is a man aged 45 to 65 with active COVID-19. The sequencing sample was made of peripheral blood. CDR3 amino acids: CASYQGPEKLFF. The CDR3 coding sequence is TGTGCCAGTTACCAGGGTCCCGAAAAACTGTTTTTT.